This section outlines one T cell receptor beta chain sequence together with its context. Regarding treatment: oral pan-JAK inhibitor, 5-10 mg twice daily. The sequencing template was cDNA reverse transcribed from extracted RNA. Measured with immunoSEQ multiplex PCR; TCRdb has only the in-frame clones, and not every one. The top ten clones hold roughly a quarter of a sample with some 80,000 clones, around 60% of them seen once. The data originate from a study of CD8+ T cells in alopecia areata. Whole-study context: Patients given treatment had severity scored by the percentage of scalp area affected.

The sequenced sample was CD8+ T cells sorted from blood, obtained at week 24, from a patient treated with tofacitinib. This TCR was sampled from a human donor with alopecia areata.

CDR3 residues: CASALGQGSYEQYF. The CDR3 coding sequence is TGTGCCAGCGCCCTAGGTCAGGGCTCCTACGAGCAGTACTTC. The V gene is TRBV9, the J gene TRBJ2-7; weak D call: TRBD1 (5 bases). Trimming left V 7 bases short and J 0 bases short, with 14 bases between. Germline V gene data show CDR1 as SGDLS and CDR2 as YYNGEE. CDR3 size: 14 residues.